This record concerns one T cell receptor beta chain sequence. The target antigen is unknown. About 0.5 to 1 ug RNA was reverse transcribed with random hexamers. TCRdb reprocessed the immunoSEQ multiplex PCR reads with MiXCR, giving one entry per CDR3 protein. In the table there are about 140,000 distinct CDR3 sequences, approximately 95% of which are singletons. FACS enriched CD8+ TEMRA cells, while bulk CD8+ and CD4+ were negatively isolated. This CDR3 is built from 14 residues. V was clipped by 1 base and J by 2 bases, with 8 bases between them. CDR1 and CDR2 from the germline V gene are DFQATT and SNEGSKA (reference sequence). These data belong to a study of CD8 T cells in Susac syndrome. Study-level background: Patients with Susac syndrome were therapy-naive, on corticosteroids, or on intravenous immunoglobulin alone at blood draw.

Study-wide points: The Susac syndrome CD4+ T cell repertoires displayed no clonal expansion.

Sequencing used CD4+ T cells from PBMCs. The clonotype was recovered from a human donor with Susac syndrome. This chain links TRBV20-1 with TRBJ2-2, with TRBD2 as a possible D gene (5 bases). This CDR3 is CSARVTTNTGELFF. CDR3 sequence (DNA): TGCAGTGCTAGAGTGACTACCAACACCGGGGAGCTGTTTTTT.